The clone carrying this T cell receptor beta chain was seen only a few times. The antigen is unknown. The sample is drawn from a study of regulatory T cells in long-lasting Graves disease. Study results and caveats: Persistent patients had a count of shared public clonotypes (around 2,700) that exceeded that of new patients (around 1,000). Segments TRBV28, TRBJ1-2 and TRBJ2-5 showed preferential usage in persistent disease. Having only a small sample size may have limited accuracy.

Indicated time point: newly diagnosed GD, antithyroid drugs for less than 3 months. The TCR library was prepared using RNA isolated from PBMCs. For TCR beta, libraries came from iRepertoire HTBI primers and Arm-PCR of CDR3 regions. TCRdb reanalysed the multiplex PCR reads using MiXCR and keeps one entry per CDR3 protein. The table has approximately 300,000 distinct CDR3 sequences, 18% seen once. This CDR3 comprises 12 residues. The ends lost 8 bases at V and 4 bases at J; junction bases unmatched: 2. The germline V gene encodes CDR1 MNHEY and CDR2 SVGEGT. The material sequenced was peripheral blood mononuclear cells (PBMCs), taken at new diagnosis, from a patient treated with antithyroid drugs. The chain combines TRBV6-2 or TRBV6-3 with TRBJ2-7; 10 bases agree with TRBD2. The source is a female donor with Graves disease. CDR3: CASQTSGYEQYF. CDR3 sequence (DNA): TGTGCCAGCCAGACTAGCGGGTACGAGCAGTACTTC.